The 8 T cell receptor beta chains presented below share a single source sample, sequenced in a study of identical twins. TCRdb reprocessed the 5' RACE reads via MiXCR and lists one record per CDR3 protein. The table lists around 480,000 distinct CDR3 sequences, 14% of them singletons. This sample also appeared in a second study, on yellow fever vaccine responses in identical twins.

The specimen sequenced was CD4+ T cells sorted from blood. Receptor source: a woman between 18 and 29 years old in good health.

The gene calls are TRBV5-1 and TRBJ1-6; 8 nucleotides match TRBD1. The germline V gene encodes CDR1 SGHRS and CDR2 YFSETQ. This CDR3 is built from 14 residues. After removal of 4 bases from V and 12 bases from J, the junction contained 9 bases not matched to a gene. In nucleotides, the CDR3 is TGCGCCAGCAGCGGTTCGGGACAGGAAATACCCCTCCACTTT. This encodes CASSGSGQEIPLHF. Full variable domain (rest looked up from reference TRBV5-1 and TRBJ1-6): KAGVTQTPRYLIKTRGQQVTLSCSPISGHRSVSWYQQTPGQGLQFLFEYFSETQRNKGNFPGRFSGRQFSNSRSEMNVSTLELGDSALYLCASSGSGQEIPLHFGNGTRLTVT.

The chain has TRBV4-3 and TRBJ2-3; D is unclear. The V and J ends lost 0 bases and 6 bases respectively, with 13 bases between them. The CDR3 runs to 15 residues. CDR1 LGHNA and CDR2 YSLEER come from the germline V gene. CDR3: CASSQDWQFSDTQYF. DNA for the CDR3: TGCGCCAGCAGCCAAGATTGGCAGTTTAGTGATACGCAGTATTTT.

This chain joins TRBV5-1 and TRBJ2-7, with D hard to call. CDR1 is SGHRS and CDR2 is YFSETQ in the germline V gene. The CDR3 covers 12 residues. Trimming removed 2 bases from V and 5 bases from J, with 8 bases in between. CDR3 DNA sequence: TGCGCCAGCAGCTTCCTGGGGAACGAGCAGTACTTC. The encoded protein is CASSFLGNEQYF. Based on the CDR3 plus reference TRBV5-1 and TRBJ2-7, the full variable domain is KAGVTQTPRYLIKTRGQQVTLSCSPISGHRSVSWYQQTPGQGLQFLFEYFSETQRNKGNFPGRFSGRQFSNSRSEMNVSTLELGDSALYLCASSFLGNEQYFGPGTRLTVT.

This clonotype was seen just once. The chain carries TRBV12-3 or TRBV12-4 and TRBJ2-1; tentatively, D is TRBD1 or TRBD2 (5 bases each). The CDR3 contains 15 residues. Trimming removed 2 bases at V and 4 bases at J, with 12 bases between. DNA of the CDR3: TGTGCCAGCAGTTTATCCCTAGAGGGGTACAATGAGCAGTTCTTC. Amino acid sequence: CASSLSLEGYNEQFF.

This chain connects TRBV28 to TRBJ2-7; weak D call: TRBD2 (7 bases). There are 14 residues in the CDR3. Germline V lookup: CDR1 MDHEN, CDR2 SYDVKM. Trimming removed 1 base from V and 9 bases from J, with 16 bases in between. The CDR3 reads CASSLSVAGARQYF. DNA for the CDR3: TGTGCCAGCAGTTTATCAGTTGCGGGGGCTCGGCAGTACTTC.

The table lists this clonotype with a few counts. CDR3 residues: CASSDFLQVRAAQYF. In DNA form, the CDR3 reads TGTGCCAGCAGCGACTTCCTTCAAGTACGGGCTGCGCAGTATTTT. V is TRBV5-6 and J is TRBJ2-3, with unresolved D. The CDR3 sequence is 15 residues long. With 4 bases removed from V and 10 bases from J, the gap between germline ends came to 22 bases. In germline, CDR1 is SGHDT, CDR2 YYEEEE.

The chain is built from TRBV2 and TRBJ2-5; TRBD2 aligns across 14 bases. Trimming cost V 6 bases and J 2 bases; bases outside gene matches: 2. The CDR3 covers 15 residues. Per the germline V gene, CDR1 is SNHLY and CDR2 is FYNNEI. The CDR3 here is CASRGTSGGQETQYF. The CDR3 DNA follows: TGTGCCAGCAGGGGGACTAGCGGGGGACAAGAGACCCAGTACTTC.

The sample holds one count of this clonotype. The chain links TRBV7-9 to TRBJ2-5; the match to TRBD1 covers 7 bases. The V segment lost 5 bases and the J segment 4 bases; nucleotides outside the gene matches: 4. The CDR3 spans 13 residues. Germline V gene data show CDR1 as SEHNR and CDR2 as FQNEAQ (reference sequence). The CDR3 bases are TGTGCCAGCAGCCAGACAGGGTCAGAGACCCAGTACTTC. It codes for CASSQTGSETQYF. Filled out from reference TRBV7-9 and TRBJ2-5, the complete variable domain reads DTGVSQNPRHKITKRGQNVTFRCDPISEHNRLYWYRQTLGQGPEFLTYFQNEAQLEKSRLLSDRFSAERPKGSFSTLEIQRTEQGDSAMYLCASSQTGSETQYFGPGTRLLVL.